This entry lists 12 T cell receptor beta chains sequenced from one sample in a study of shared clonotypes between healthy human individuals. Assay: immunoSEQ multiplex PCR; the TCRdb copy retains only in-frame clones and omits some. The table lists over a million clones, roughly 96% of them singletons. Sequenced material: naive CD4+ T cells sorted from blood. The subset is: CD45RA+ positively selected. These receptors originate from a man aged 30-40 years in good health.

The chain employs TRBV2 and TRBJ2-5; a weak D match, TRBD2 (5 bases). The CDR3 has 12 amino acids. Germline CDR1 is SNHLY and CDR2 is FYNNEI. The V and J ends lost 4 bases and 4 bases respectively, with 7 bases between them. The CDR3 spells CASSGGGETQYF. Written as DNA, the CDR3 is TGTGCCAGCAGTGGAGGAGGAGAGACCCAGTACTTC.

This chain links TRBV28 with TRBJ2-1, with TRBD2 identical over 13 bases. The CDR3 is 16 amino acids. Germline V gene lookup returns CDR1 MDHEN and CDR2 SYDVKM. Unmatched junction bases numbered 9, after V lost 6 bases and J lost 7 bases. As DNA, the CDR3 is TGTGCCAGCAGCCTCGTGGGACTAGCGGGACGGAATGAGCAGTTCTTC. Translating gives CASSLVGLAGRNEQFF.

The V call is TRBV27, the J call TRBJ2-7, with 7 positions matching TRBD2. The CDR3 has 12 amino acids. The V segment lost 10 bases and the J segment 0 bases; nucleotides outside the gene matches: 3. CDR1 MNHEY and CDR2 SMNVEV come from the germline V gene (reference sequence). DNA of the CDR3: TGTGCCACCGGGGACTACTCCTACGAGCAGTACTTC. Its protein product is CATGDYSYEQYF.

This clone was picked up one time. The chain recombines TRBV28 with TRBJ1-4; D is perhaps TRBD1 (6 bases). The CDR3 length is 15 residues. Germline V CDR1 and CDR2: MDHEN, SYDVKM. V lost 6 bases and J lost 5, with 16 bases in between. CDR3 protein: CASRLTRGHNEKLFF. The CDR3 DNA is TGTGCCAGCAGACTGACTAGGGGACACAATGAAAAACTGTTTTTT.

This chain connects TRBV5-1 to TRBJ2-5, with a tentative D call TRBD1 (6 bases). The V end lost 6 bases, the J end lost 5 bases, and 11 bases lay between the germline ends. The CDR3 contains 12 residues. From germline, CDR1 is SGHRS and CDR2 YFSETQ. CDR3 region: CASKVQGETQYF. CDR3 in DNA: TGCGCCAGCAAGGTCCAGGGGGAGACCCAGTACTTC.

The chain uses TRBV11-2 and TRBJ2-3, with 10 positions matching TRBD2. Germline CDR1 reads SGHAT; CDR2 reads FQNNGV. Germline trimming cut 0 bases from V and 4 bases from J; bases unmatched to any gene: 10. The CDR3 consists of 18 residues. The CDR3 reads CASSLDFPSGSFADTQYF. CDR3 nucleotides: TGTGCCAGCAGCTTAGATTTTCCTAGCGGGAGTTTTGCAGATACGCAGTATTTT.

This sequence joins TRBV2 and TRBJ1-5, with TRBD1 matching 9 bases. The length of the CDR3 is 16 residues. Trimming took 6 bases from V and 1 from J; bases not matched to a gene: 7. Germline CDR1 reads SNHLY; CDR2 reads FYNNEI. CDR3 coding DNA: TGTGCCAGCAGCGCAATACAGGGGGCAAGCAATCAGCCCCAGCATTTT. Translation gives CASSAIQGASNQPQHF. Drawing the rest from reference TRBV2 and TRBJ1-5, the complete variable domain is EPEVTQTPSHQVTQMGQEVILRCVPISNHLYFYWYRQILGQKVEFLVSFYNNEISEKSEIFDDQFSVERPDGSNFTLKIRSTKLEDSAMYFCASSAIQGASNQPQHFGDGTRLSIL.

The rearrangement links TRBV14 to TRBJ2-2; 12 nucleotides line up with TRBD2. Losses at the gene ends were 4 bases for V and 5 bases for J; bases not matched to a gene: 8. The CDR3 length is 17 residues. The germline gives CDR1 SGHDN, CDR2 FVKESK. The CDR3 is CASSLGGLAGMTGELFF. The CDR3 bases are TGTGCCAGCAGCCTCGGAGGACTAGCGGGAATGACCGGGGAGCTGTTTTTT.

This rearrangement joins TRBV6-1 to TRBJ2-7; D remains unclear. The V end was cut by 7 bases, the J end by 4 bases, with 20 bases between. Germline V gene data show CDR1 as MNHNS and CDR2 as SASEGT. This CDR3 has 15 residues. The CDR3 DNA is TGTGCCAGCACCTTAACAGTGGGGATACAGTACGAGCAGTACTTC. Its protein is CASTLTVGIQYEQYF.

The chain recombines TRBV29-1 with TRBJ2-5; 9 bases line up with TRBD1. The ends lost 8 bases at V and 5 bases at J; junction bases unmatched: 12. The CDR3 runs 14 residues. Germline CDR1 is SQVTM and CDR2 is ANQGSEA. CDR3 residues: CSSRQGVSRETQYF. The DNA of the CDR3 is TGCAGCTCCCGACAGGGGGTGTCCCGGGAGACCCAGTACTTC.

The V and J genes are TRBV15 and TRBJ2-1; 8 positions match TRBD2. CDR1 is LNHNV, CDR2 YYDKDF, per germline (reference sequence). V shed 4 bases, J shed 7 bases, and the junction held 9 bases outside the gene matches. CDR3 size: 15 residues. This CDR3 is CATSMPGGPRNEQFF. Written as DNA, the CDR3 is TGTGCCACCAGCATGCCGGGAGGGCCGAGAAATGAGCAGTTCTTC.

The V call is TRBV30, the J call TRBJ2-1, with 7 bases that match TRBD2. This CDR3 comprises 14 residues. Losses at the gene ends were 2 bases for V and 12 bases for J; bases not matched to a gene: 13. Germline CDR1 GTSNPN, CDR2 SVGIG (reference sequence). The CDR3 region has the DNA TGTGCCTGGAGTCCGGGAGGTGGACTGATGATGCAGTTCTTC. Translation gives CAWSPGGGLMMQFF.